The 5 T cell receptor beta chains listed next were all sequenced from one sample in a study of identical twins. From the 5' RACE reads, TCRdb called clonotypes with MiXCR, one entry per CDR3 protein. This sample carries fewer than 250,000 distinct CDR3 sequences, 7.5% of them seen once, and the ten largest clones take about 2%. A further study also used this sample, focusing on yellow fever vaccine responses in identical twins.

The specimen was memory (CD45RO+) T cells sorted from blood. All receptors derive from a woman between 18 and 30 years old in good health.

The table lists this clonotype with a few counts. The chain carries TRBV4-3 and TRBJ2-7, with D unclear. The germline V gene encodes CDR1 LGHNA and CDR2 YSLEER. Trimming took 0 bases from V and 0 from J, leaving 12 bases between them. This CDR3 contains 16 residues. As DNA, the CDR3 is TGCGCCAGCAGCCAAGATCATCGGGTGAGCTCCTACGAGCAGTACTTC. It specifies CASSQDHRVSSYEQYF.

This clonotype has a count of ten or more. The chain carries TRBV12-3 or TRBV12-4 and TRBJ2-1, with D hard to call. The CDR3 runs 14 residues. With 4 bases removed from V and 1 base from J, the gap between germline ends came to 8 bases. Here the CDR3 reads CASSYWGSYNEQFF. In nucleotides, the CDR3 is TGTGCCAGCAGTTACTGGGGATCCTACAATGAGCAGTTCTTC.

The V call is TRBV7-6, the J call TRBJ2-3; 8 bases align to TRBD2. CDR1 is SGHVS and CDR2 is FNYEAQ in the germline V gene. This CDR3 region has 16 residues. V gave up 5 bases and J gave up 6 bases; unmatched junction bases: 13. Written as DNA, the CDR3 is TGTGCCAGCAGCCCGAGGACTGGGCGGGGGGTGGATACGCAGTATTTT. Translation gives CASSPRTGRGVDTQYF. The full variable domain, with the rest looked up from reference TRBV7-6 and TRBJ2-3, is GAGVSQSPRYKVTKRGQDVALRCDPISGHVSLYWYRQALGQGPEFLTYFNYEAQQDKSGLPNDRFSAERPEGSISTLTIQRTEQRDSAMYRCASSPRTGRGVDTQYFGPGTRLTVL.

This clonotype has a count of ten or more. CDR3 in DNA: TGTGCCAGCAGTCGCCTGACCGTGGAGGAAAAACTGTTTTTT. Protein: CASSRLTVEEKLFF. The chain joins TRBV2 to TRBJ1-4, with D hard to call. Trimming left V 5 bases short and J 8 bases short, with 15 bases between. The V gene's germline CDR1 is SNHLY and CDR2 FYNNEI. CDR3 length: 14 amino acids.

This clonotype came up many times. The V call is TRBV5-1, the J call TRBJ1-1; 10 bases match TRBD1. The CDR3 has 15 residues. CDR1 is SGHRS, CDR2 YFSETQ, per germline. The trim removed 0 bases at V and 5 bases at J, leaving 4 bases unmatched. The CDR3 nucleotides are TGCGCCAGCAGCTTGGACGACAGGGGGCGAACTGAAGCTTTCTTT. It yields the protein CASSLDDRGRTEAFF.